This is a list of T cell receptor beta chains from one sample in a study of cytomegalovirus exposure and HLA in healthy donors. This table comes from immunoSEQ multiplex PCR, and its TCRdb copy is limited to in-frame clones, with some not included. The table includes some 76,000 clones, just over 85% detected once. The sample was PBMCs. The receptors were gathered from a woman under 40 in good health and CMV-seronegative. Both conserved end residues are part of each CDR3. Fields, in order: V gene, CDR3 length, J gene, D gene, clone size, CDR3 DNA, CDR3 protein. D genes are given only for firm matches. The size of a clone is reported for some rows only, either as once, few or many, or as a class for expanded clones.

TRBV5-1	13	TRBJ1-1	NA	NA	TGCGCCAGCAGCTTCGACAGGAACACTGAAGCTTTCTTT	CASSFDRNTEAFF
TRBV5-1	14	TRBJ1-3	NA	NA	TGCGCCAGCAGCTTGCTACAGAGTGGAAACACCATATATTTT	CASSLLQSGNTIYF
TRBV6-4	16	TRBJ2-1	TRBD2	NA	TGTGCCAGCAGTGAGTCTCCTAGCGGGACCTACAATGAGCAGTTCTTC	CASSESPSGTYNEQFF
TRBV6-6	13	TRBJ1-5	NA	NA	TGTGCCAGCAGCACATACCTGGATCAGCCCCAGCATTTT	CASSTYLDQPQHF
TRBV7-8	14	TRBJ1-5	TRBD1	NA	TGTGCCAGCACCTACAGGGACAGAGATCAGCCCCAGCATTTT	CASTYRDRDQPQHF
TRBV28	15	TRBJ2-7	TRBD2	NA	TGTGCCAGCAGTTCCAGCGGGAGGAGTTCCTACGAGCAGTACTTC	CASSSSGRSSYEQYF
TRBV10-2	15	TRBJ2-1	TRBD2	NA	TGCGCCAGCAGCCCCGGACTAGCGGGAGTCAATGAGCAGTTCTTC	CASSPGLAGVNEQFF
TRBV19	15	TRBJ2-5	TRBD2	NA	TGTGCCTCGGGCCGTGTGCGGGAGGGCGGAGAGACCCAGTACTTC	CASGRVREGGETQYF
TRBV7-9	17	TRBJ2-5	NA	NA	TGTGCCAGCAGCTTATTTGGTTTTAGCTTGGGTGGAGAGACCCAGTACTTC	CASSLFGFSLGGETQYF
TRBV5-6	14	TRBJ1-6	NA	NA	TGTGCCAGCAGCCGACGGGGGTGGCTTTCACCCCTCCACTTT	CASSRRGWLSPLHF
TRBV9	15	TRBJ1-1	TRBD1	NA	TGTGCCAGCAGCGTTGATTCTGGGACAGGGCCTGAAGCTTTCTTT	CASSVDSGTGPEAFF
TRBV5-4	15	TRBJ2-1	TRBD2	NA	TGTGCCAGCAGCCAGACTAGCGGAGATACCAATGAGCAGTTCTTC	CASSQTSGDTNEQFF
TRBV5-1	15	TRBJ1-1	NA	NA	TGCGCCAGCAGCCTGGGACGAGGGGGTGACACTGAAGCTTTCTTT	CASSLGRGGDTEAFF
TRBV4-3	15	TRBJ1-4	TRBD1	NA	TGCGCCAGCAGCCAAGGATCGACAGGGCCTGAAAAACTGTTTTTT	CASSQGSTGPEKLFF
TRBV7-7	12	TRBJ2-3	NA	NA	TGTGCTAGCTCCCCCCAGGGGGATACGCAGTATTTT	CASSPQGDTQYF
TRBV28	14	TRBJ1-4	TRBD1	NA	TGTGCCAGCAGCCTAGGACAGGGCAGAGAAAAACTGTTTTTT	CASSLGQGREKLFF
TRBV7-6	16	TRBJ2-7	TRBD1	once	TGTGCCAGCAGCTCTAGAGGCAGGGGGCTTCATCCCGAGCAGTACTTC	CASSSRGRGLHPEQYF
TRBV2	14	TRBJ2-3	NA	NA	TGTGCCAGCAGTGAAGCGGGCAGGGGAGATACGCAGTATTTT	CASSEAGRGDTQYF
TRBV19	13	TRBJ2-7	NA	NA	TGTGCCAGTAGTATACGGGGTACCTACGAGCAGTACTTC	CASSIRGTYEQYF
TRBV4-1	14	TRBJ2-3	NA	few	TGCGCCAGCAGCCAAGCGCCAGGTAGAGATACGCAGTATTTT	CASSQAPGRDTQYF
TRBV27	13	TRBJ1-5	TRBD1	NA	TGTGCCAGCAGTCGGACAGGACATCAGCCCCAGCATTTT	CASSRTGHQPQHF
TRBV28	15	TRBJ1-2	NA	NA	TGTGCCAGCAGTTCCCCAGGGACTACAAACTATGGCTACACCTTC	CASSSPGTTNYGYTF
TRBV5-1	15	TRBJ1-4	NA	few	TGCGCCAGCAGTCAAACGGGTGGCGAGAATGAAAAACTGTTTTTT	CASSQTGGENEKLFF
TRBV6-1	17	TRBJ1-3	NA	few	TGTGCCAGCAGTGAAGGACTGCTGGGTAGAGGTGGAAACACCATATATTTT	CASSEGLLGRGGNTIYF
TRBV18	14	TRBJ2-7	TRBD1	NA	TGTGCCAGCTCACCACCGGGACAGGGGGCTGAGCAGTACTTC	CASSPPGQGAEQYF
TRBV7-2	14	TRBJ2-5	TRBD2	once	TGTGCCAGCAGCTTGGGACTAGGTGGAGAGACCCAGTACTTC	CASSLGLGGETQYF
TRBV27	14	TRBJ2-6	NA	once	TGTGCCAGCAGTTCCCTCTCTGGGGCCAACGTCCTGACTTTC	CASSSLSGANVLTF
TRBV5-6	14	TRBJ2-7	TRBD1	once	TGTGCCAGCAGCGAGGGACAGGGAACGTACGAGCAGTACTTC	CASSEGQGTYEQYF
TRBV28	19	TRBJ2-7	NA	NA	TGTGCCAGCAGTCCCTCCGGGACATTCTTCCCTAAGGGAGCCTACGAGCAGTACTTC	CASSPSGTFFPKGAYEQYF
TRBV13	14	TRBJ2-7	TRBD2	NA	TGTGCCAGCAGCTCGGGGGGTAGCTCCTACGAGCAGTACTTC	CASSSGGSSYEQYF
TRBV7-9	15	TRBJ1-3	NA	NA	TGTGCCAGCAGCTTATTGCAGTTCTCTGGAAACACCATATATTTT	CASSLLQFSGNTIYF
TRBV28	14	TRBJ2-7	TRBD1	NA	TGTGCCAGCAGTTTATACAGGACAGGCTACGAGCAGTACTTC	CASSLYRTGYEQYF
TRBV7-6	15	TRBJ2-2	NA	NA	TGTGCCAGCAGCGCGGTGGCGGGAAACACCGGGGAGCTGTTTTTT	CASSAVAGNTGELFF
TRBV4-2	14	TRBJ2-7	NA	NA	TGTGCCAGCAGCCAAGAGGACAGTCTTGACGAGCAGTACTTC	CASSQEDSLDEQYF
TRBV5-6	13	TRBJ1-4	NA	few	TGTGCCAGCAATGGCCGACTTCGGGAAAAACTGTTTTTT	CASNGRLREKLFF
TRBV28	16	TRBJ1-4	NA	NA	TGTGCCAGCAGTCCGTTGACAGTCCCAACTAATGAAAAACTGTTTTTT	CASSPLTVPTNEKLFF
TRBV7-9	14	TRBJ2-7	TRBD1	few	TGTGCCAGCAGCTCGACAGGGGAAATCTACGAGCAGTACTTC	CASSSTGEIYEQYF
TRBV5-4	13	TRBJ1-1	NA	few	TGTGCCAGCAGCCCGGGACAGAACACTGAAGCTTTCTTT	CASSPGQNTEAFF
TRBV7-3	15	TRBJ2-2	NA	NA	TGTGCCAGCAGCCAGCTTACAGGAAACACCGGGGAGCTGTTTTTT	CASSQLTGNTGELFF
TRBV5-4	18	TRBJ1-6	TRBD1	NA	TGTGCCAGCAGCTCCGGGACAGGTCCCCTCTCCTATAATTCACCCCTCCACTTT	CASSSGTGPLSYNSPLHF
TRBV28	14	TRBJ2-3	NA	NA	TGTGCCAGCAGCCCTTGGACAGTGACAGATACGCAGTATTTT	CASSPWTVTDTQYF
TRBV2	14	TRBJ2-7	NA	NA	TGTGCCAGCAGTGAAGTGTCTAGATTTTGGGAGCAGTACTTC	CASSEVSRFWEQYF
TRBV7-9	15	TRBJ1-4	NA	NA	TGTGCCAGCAGCCCACAGACCGCAACTAATGAAAAACTGTTTTTT	CASSPQTATNEKLFF
TRBV11-3	15	TRBJ2-2	TRBD1	NA	TGTGCCAGCAGCGCGGGACAGGGGGGTACCGGGGAGCTGTTTTTT	CASSAGQGGTGELFF
TRBV7-3	16	TRBJ2-5	TRBD2	NA	TGTGCCAGCAGCTCTCTAGCGGGGGGACCCCAAGAGACCCAGTACTTC	CASSSLAGGPQETQYF
TRBV7-6	13	TRBJ2-5	TRBD2	NA	TGTGCCAGCAGCGGGAGCGGGGAAGAGACCCAGTACTTC	CASSGSGEETQYF
TRBV4-1	16	TRBJ1-1	NA	NA	TGCGCCAGCAGCCAAGTCCGGGGGGGGCGTTTTACTGAAGCTTTCTTT	CASSQVRGGRFTEAFF
TRBV6-5	14	TRBJ1-1	TRBD1	NA	TGTGCCAGCAGAGGAATGGGACAGGGGACTGAAGCTTTCTTT	CASRGMGQGTEAFF
TRBV27	13	TRBJ1-2	NA	NA	TGTGCCAGCAGTCCTCAGGGAAACTATGGCTACACCTTC	CASSPQGNYGYTF
TRBV28	15	TRBJ2-7	TRBD1	NA	TGTGCCAGCACTAGTGGGGGTCGACAGGGCTACGAGCAGTACTTC	CASTSGGRQGYEQYF
TRBV5-1	14	TRBJ1-2	NA	NA	TGCGCCAGCAGCTTGGAGGGGCAAAGCTATGGCTACACCTTC	CASSLEGQSYGYTF
TRBV4-3	16	TRBJ2-2	NA	NA	TGCGCCAGCAGTATCAGGGGCCTCCCCCACACCGGGGAGCTGTTTTTT	CASSIRGLPHTGELFF
TRBV4-1	17	TRBJ2-5	TRBD2	once	TGCGCCAGCAGCCAAGATAGGACTAGCGGGAGCGTGGAGACCCAGTACTTC	CASSQDRTSGSVETQYF
TRBV5-1	15	TRBJ2-7	TRBD2	NA	TGCGCCAGCAGCTCATTAGCGGGAGGGTACTACGAGCAGTACTTC	CASSSLAGGYYEQYF